Listed here are 25 T cell receptor beta chains from one sample, sequenced in a study of T cells after yellow fever vaccination. TCRdb reprocessed the 5' RACE reads via MiXCR and lists one record per CDR3 protein. The sample records about 580,000 distinct CDR3 sequences, about 17% being singletons. Material: PBMCs, obtained 5 days after the first yellow fever vaccination. The receptors stem from a young man who received the YFV17D yellow fever vaccine.

The rearrangement links TRBV20-1 to TRBJ2-3; D uncertain. The CDR3 is 15 residues long. From germline, CDR1 is DFQATT and CDR2 SNEGSKA (reference sequence). Trimming pared 2 bases from V and 12 bases from J, leaving 24 bases between. CDR3 region: CSARRRGYNPTVQYF. The DNA for the CDR3 is TGCAGTGCTAGACGGCGCGGATATAACCCCACAGTTCAGTATTTT.

The chain has TRBV27 and TRBJ2-3, with D perhaps assigned TRBD1 or TRBD2 (5 bases each). Germline CDR1 and CDR2: MNHEY and SMNVEV (reference sequence). Deletions cut 3 bases from V and 5 bases from J, with 18 bases between. There are 16 residues in the CDR3. The CDR3 is CASSFRGAISKDTQYF. The CDR3 coding sequence is TGTGCCAGCAGTTTCCGAGGGGCAATCTCTAAAGATACGCAGTATTTT.

In regard to this clonotype: The junction shows a germline mismatch at one end, possibly a read error. The chain couples TRBV7-3 to TRBJ2-2, with D tentatively TRBD2 (5 bases). This CDR3 has 11 amino acids. Per the germline V gene, CDR1 is SGHTA and CDR2 is FQGTGA. The CDR3 spells CASIRAGKLFF. The DNA of the CDR3 is TGTGCCAGCATCCGGGCCGGGAAGCTGTTTTTT.

This clonotype was observed many times. The chain recombines TRBV20-1 with TRBJ2-5; the match to TRBD2 covers 9 bases. CDR1 is DFQATT and CDR2 is SNEGSKA in the germline V gene (reference sequence). Germline trimming cut 3 bases from V and 5 bases from J; bases unmatched to any gene: 7. CDR3 size: 14 residues. The CDR3 loop reads CSASRGGARETQYF. CDR3 nucleotides: TGCAGTGCTAGTCGCGGGGGGGCCAGGGAGACCCAGTACTTC.

This chain uses TRBV12-3 or TRBV12-4 with TRBJ2-7; no firm D call. This CDR3 has 12 amino acids. The ends were cut back, 6 bases at V and 6 bases at J, with 12 bases in the middle. As DNA, the CDR3 is TGTGCCAGCAGCCCCTCAAGTATCGAGCAGTACTTC. Translation: CASSPSSIEQYF.

V and J are TRBV2 and TRBJ1-5; D possibly corresponds to TRBD1 (6 bases). The CDR3 covers 11 residues. Looked up from germline, CDR1 is SNHLY and CDR2 is FYNNEI. Trimming removed 8 bases at V and 7 bases at J, with 9 bases between. The CDR3 sequence is CASGGAQPQHF. CDR3 coding DNA: TGTGCCAGCGGGGGGGCCCAGCCCCAGCATTTT.

V is TRBV7-2 and J is TRBJ1-5, with D maybe TRBD1 (5 bases). This CDR3 has 15 residues. The V end lost 4 bases, the J end lost 3 bases, and 13 bases lay between the germline ends. Germline V lookup: CDR1 SGHTA, CDR2 FQGNSA. The CDR3 region has the DNA TGTGCCAGCAGCTGGGACGGACGGGCCAATCAGCCCCAGCATTTT. Its translation is CASSWDGRANQPQHF. Complete variable domain (other parts from reference TRBV7-2 and TRBJ1-5): GAGVSQSPSNKVTEKGKDVELRCDPISGHTALYWYRQSLGQGLEFLIYFQGNSAPDKSGLPSDRFSAERTGGSVSTLTIQRTQQEDSAVYLCASSWDGRANQPQHFGDGTRLSIL.

V is TRBV7-9 and J is TRBJ2-7; no reliable D call. This CDR3 has 13 residues. The germline V gene has CDR1 SEHNR and CDR2 FQNEAQ (reference sequence). Trimming removed 5 bases at V and 5 bases at J, with 13 bases between. CDR3 protein: CASSKDSPNEQYV. The CDR3 bases are TGTGCCAGCAGCAAAGACTCCCCAAACGAGCAGTACGTC.

The rearrangement uses TRBV7-2 and TRBJ1-4; D gene ambiguous. Trimming stripped 6 bases from V and 7 bases from J, with 15 bases between. The CDR3 is made up of 14 amino acids. The V gene's germline CDR1 is SGHTA and CDR2 FQGNSA. The CDR3 spells CASSQLRGPEKLFF. CDR3 sequence (DNA): TGTGCCAGCAGTCAACTCAGAGGTCCTGAAAAACTGTTTTTT.

The chain links TRBV23-1 to TRBJ2-7, with 8 positions matching TRBD1. TRBV23-1 carries the ORF label, with uncertain function. The CDR3 is 16 residues long. V shed 4 bases and J 2 bases; nucleotides not matched to a gene: 10. DNA of the CDR3: TGCGCCAGCAGTCCCGGACAGGGTCTAGCCACCTACGAGCAGTACTTC. It translates to CASSPGQGLATYEQYF.

The J gene is TRBJ2-1, the V gene TRBV4-1; 7 nucleotides line up with TRBD2. This CDR3 is built from 15 residues. Germline CDR1 is MGHRA and CDR2 is YSYEKL. V lost 2 bases and J lost 2; bases outside the gene matches: 3. The CDR3 nucleotides are TGCGCCAGCAGCCAACTCGGACTAGCCTACAATGAGCAGTTCTTC. This codes for CASSQLGLAYNEQFF.

The sample holds many counts of this clonotype. This rearrangement joins TRBV7-9 to TRBJ1-2, with no clear D. This CDR3 region has 13 residues. V was pared by 0 bases and J by 4 bases, with 6 bases between. Germline assignment: CDR1 SEHNR and CDR2 FQNEAQ (reference sequence). The CDR3 DNA sequence: TGTGCCAGCAGCTTAGCCTCCTCCTATGGCTACACCTTC. This gives the protein CASSLASSYGYTF.

This rearrangement joins TRBV4-1 to TRBJ1-5; D not certain. Germline assignment: CDR1 MGHRA and CDR2 YSYEKL. The CDR3 runs 17 residues. The V end was cut by 0 bases, the J end by 11 bases, with 23 bases between. The CDR3 DNA sequence: TGCGCCAGCAGCCAAGACGGGCTGGGTTCGGAGTTATTAGCCCAGCATTTT. Translated, it gives CASSQDGLGSELLAQHF.

The gene calls are TRBV7-2 and TRBJ2-2; no definite D call. The V end lost 1 base, the J end lost 6 bases, and 12 bases lay between the germline ends. The germline V gene has CDR1 SGHTA and CDR2 FQGNSA. The length of the CDR3 is 15 residues. The CDR3 sequence is CASSLENSYPGELFF. CDR3 DNA sequence: TGTGCCAGCAGCTTAGAAAATAGCTATCCCGGGGAGCTGTTTTTT.

V and J are TRBV13 and TRBJ2-5, with D maybe TRBD2 (5 bases). Germline assignment: CDR1 PRHDT and CDR2 FYEKMQ (reference sequence). The CDR3 totals 14 residues. Trimming pared 5 bases from V and 5 bases from J, leaving 15 bases between. The CDR3 nucleotides read TGTGCCAGCAGCGAAGAGGGTCAGGTGGAGACCCAGTACTTC. It specifies CASSEEGQVETQYF.

The chain links TRBV7-3 to TRBJ2-1; perhaps D is TRBD1 or TRBD2 (6 bases each). The V gene lost 3 bases and the J gene lost 2 bases, with 11 bases spanning the gap. The germline CDR1 and CDR2 sequences are SGHTA and FQGTGA. This CDR3 spans 15 amino acids. CDR3 coding DNA: TGTGCCAGCAGCTTCAACGGGGGCGCCTACAATGAGCAGTTCTTC. This sequence encodes CASSFNGGAYNEQFF.

This clonotype was seen a handful of times. The rearrangement joins TRBV5-1 to TRBJ1-5; tentatively, D is TRBD1 (5 bases). The ends were cut back, 3 bases at V and 5 bases at J, with 9 bases in the middle. CDR1 and CDR2 (germline): SGHRS, YFSETQ. This CDR3 contains 13 residues. The CDR3 region is CASSWGPDQPQHF. For the CDR3, the DNA is TGCGCCAGCAGCTGGGGACCCGATCAGCCCCAGCATTTT.

The chain uses TRBV20-1 and TRBJ2-3; D unresolved. The V and J ends lost 6 bases and 2 bases respectively, with 12 bases between them. This CDR3 is built from 13 residues. Germline V lookup: CDR1 DFQATT, CDR2 SNEGSKA (reference sequence). CDR3 loop: CSALIPSTDTQYF. The CDR3 DNA reads as TGCAGTGCCCTTATCCCCTCCACAGATACGCAGTATTTT.

This clonotype was seen repeatedly, ten times or more. The chain is built from TRBV30 and TRBJ2-3; D not certain. The germline V and J ends were trimmed by 5 bases and 6 bases, with 9 bases remaining between them. Germline V gene sequence: CDR1 GTSNPN, CDR2 SVGIG (reference sequence). The CDR3 totals 11 residues. For the CDR3, the DNA is TGTGCCTGGGGACGAAGGGATACGCAGTATTTT. This encodes CAWGRRDTQYF. Full variable domain (outside the CDR3, taken from reference TRBV30 and TRBJ2-3): SQTIHQWPATLVQPVGSPLSLECTVEGTSNPNLYWYRQAAGRGLQLLFYSVGIGQISSEVPQNLSASRPQDRQFILSSKKLLLSDSGFYLCAWGRRDTQYFGPGTRLTVL.

The chain recombines TRBV15 with TRBJ2-5; D gene uncertain. Trimming removed 3 bases from V and 4 bases from J, with 18 bases in between. The CDR3 length is 16 residues. The germline gives CDR1 LNHNV, CDR2 YYDKDF (reference sequence). The CDR3 is CATSRVPLQVGETQYF. Written as DNA, the CDR3 is TGTGCCACCAGCAGGGTCCCACTTCAAGTCGGAGAGACCCAGTACTTC.

The sample holds a few counts of this clonotype. The chain recombines TRBV4-1 with TRBJ2-1; D is perhaps TRBD1 or TRBD2 (6 bases each). The CDR3 is made up of 15 amino acids. V lost 0 bases and J lost 7, with 13 bases in between. Germline CDR1 reads MGHRA; CDR2 reads YSYEKL. The CDR3 sequence: CASSQEIRGRNEQFF. The CDR3 DNA is TGCGCCAGCAGCCAAGAGATCCGGGGGCGGAATGAGCAGTTCTTC.

The chain has TRBV4-1 and TRBJ2-4; TRBD1 matches 10 bases. Germline V gene sequence: CDR1 MGHRA, CDR2 YSYEKL. The junction had 2 bases not matched to a gene; V was cut back by 0 bases and J by 6 bases. The CDR3 runs 15 residues. This CDR3 reads CASSQDRDRGNIQYF. For the CDR3, the DNA is TGCGCCAGCAGCCAAGATCGGGACAGGGGAAACATTCAGTACTTC.

This clonotype showed up just once. This chain connects TRBV7-8 to TRBJ1-6; D unresolved. Trimming took 5 bases from V and 10 from J, leaving 15 bases between them. The CDR3 length is 14 residues. CDR1 and CDR2 (germline): SGHVS, FQNEAQ. CDR3 DNA sequence: TGTGCCAGCAGCCCCGGAAGGGTTGGATCACCCCTCCACTTT. Protein product: CASSPGRVGSPLHF.

The chain couples TRBV11-2 to TRBJ1-3; 9 bases are shared with TRBD1. Per germline, CDR1 SGHAT and CDR2 FQNNGV. V shed 0 bases and J 0 bases; nucleotides not matched to a gene: 6. CDR3 length equals 18 residues. The CDR3: CASSLEGQGPFSGNTIYF. CDR3 coding DNA: TGTGCCAGCAGCTTAGAGGGACAGGGCCCATTCTCTGGAAACACCATATATTTT.

The chain couples TRBV20-1 to TRBJ1-1; D perhaps matches TRBD1 (5 bases). Trimming cost V 1 base and J 2 bases, with 20 bases left between them. Germline V gene lookup returns CDR1 DFQATT and CDR2 SNEGSKA (reference sequence). This CDR3 comprises 17 residues. The CDR3 sequence: CSARGRDGTARNTEAFF. The DNA of the CDR3 is TGCAGTGCTAGAGGCCGGGACGGGACGGCACGAAACACTGAAGCTTTCTTT.